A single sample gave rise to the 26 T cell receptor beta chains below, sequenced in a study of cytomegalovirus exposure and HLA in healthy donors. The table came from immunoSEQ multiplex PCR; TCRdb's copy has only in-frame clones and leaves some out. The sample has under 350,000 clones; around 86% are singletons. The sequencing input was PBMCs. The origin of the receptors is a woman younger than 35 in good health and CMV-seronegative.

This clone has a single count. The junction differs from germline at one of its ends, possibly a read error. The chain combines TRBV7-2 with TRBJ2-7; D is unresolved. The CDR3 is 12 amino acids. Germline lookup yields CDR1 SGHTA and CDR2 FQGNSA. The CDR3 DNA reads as TGTGCCAGCAGCTTAGGAGACGCCGAGCGGTACTTC. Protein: CASSLGDAERYF.

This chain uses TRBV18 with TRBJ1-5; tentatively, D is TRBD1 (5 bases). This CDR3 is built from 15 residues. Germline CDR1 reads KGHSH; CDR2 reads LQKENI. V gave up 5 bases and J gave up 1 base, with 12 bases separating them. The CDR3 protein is CASSTQEGSNQPQHF. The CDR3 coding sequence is TGTGCCAGCTCAACACAGGAGGGGAGCAATCAGCCCCAGCATTTT.

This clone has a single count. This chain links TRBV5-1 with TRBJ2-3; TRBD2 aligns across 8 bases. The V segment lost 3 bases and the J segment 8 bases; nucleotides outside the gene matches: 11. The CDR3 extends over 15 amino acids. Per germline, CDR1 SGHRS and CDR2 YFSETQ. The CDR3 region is CASSSPRGGRVTQYF. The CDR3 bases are TGCGCCAGCAGCTCCCCCCGCGGGGGGCGGGTTACGCAGTATTTT.

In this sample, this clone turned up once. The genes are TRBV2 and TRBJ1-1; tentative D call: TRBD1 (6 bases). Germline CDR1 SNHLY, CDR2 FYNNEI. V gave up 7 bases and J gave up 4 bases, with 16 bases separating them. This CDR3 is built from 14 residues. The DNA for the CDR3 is TGTGCCAGCAAGGATCAGGGGAGGGGCACTGAAGCTTTCTTT. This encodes CASKDQGRGTEAFF.

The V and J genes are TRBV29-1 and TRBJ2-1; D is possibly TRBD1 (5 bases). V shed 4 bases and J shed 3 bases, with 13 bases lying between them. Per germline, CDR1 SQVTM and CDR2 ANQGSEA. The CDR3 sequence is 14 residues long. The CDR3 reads CSVGQTRGYNEQFF. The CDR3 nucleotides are TGCAGCGTTGGTCAGACAAGGGGCTACAATGAGCAGTTCTTC.

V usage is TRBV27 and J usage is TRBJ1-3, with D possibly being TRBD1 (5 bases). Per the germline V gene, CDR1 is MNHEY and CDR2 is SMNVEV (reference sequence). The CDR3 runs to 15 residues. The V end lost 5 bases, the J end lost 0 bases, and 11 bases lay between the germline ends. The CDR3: CASSALQASGNTIYF. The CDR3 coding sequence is TGTGCCAGCAGTGCCCTACAGGCCTCTGGAAACACCATATATTTT.

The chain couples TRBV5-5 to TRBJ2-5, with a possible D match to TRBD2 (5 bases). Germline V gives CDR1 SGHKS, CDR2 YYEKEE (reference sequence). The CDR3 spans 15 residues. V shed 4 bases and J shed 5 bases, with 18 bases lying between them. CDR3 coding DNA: TGTGCCAGCAGCACCCCGGACGGGGTCGGGGAGACCCAGTACTTC. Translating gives CASSTPDGVGETQYF.

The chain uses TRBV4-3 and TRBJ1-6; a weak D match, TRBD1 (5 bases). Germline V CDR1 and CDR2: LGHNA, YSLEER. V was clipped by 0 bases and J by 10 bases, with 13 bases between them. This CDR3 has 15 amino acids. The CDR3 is CASSQDREVLSPLHF. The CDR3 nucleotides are TGCGCCAGCAGCCAAGACAGGGAAGTTTTGTCACCCCTCCACTTT.

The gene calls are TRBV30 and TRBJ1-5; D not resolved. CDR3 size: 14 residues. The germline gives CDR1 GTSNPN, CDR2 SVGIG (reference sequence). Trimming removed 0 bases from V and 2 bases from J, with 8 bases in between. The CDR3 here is CAWSVRRGNQPQHF. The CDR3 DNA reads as TGTGCCTGGAGTGTACGACGGGGCAATCAGCCCCAGCATTTT.

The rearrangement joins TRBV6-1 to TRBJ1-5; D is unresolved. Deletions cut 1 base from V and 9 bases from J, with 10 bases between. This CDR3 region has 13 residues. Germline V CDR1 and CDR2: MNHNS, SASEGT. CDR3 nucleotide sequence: TGTGCCAGCAGTGAAGATCCCCCCCGGCCCCAGCATTTT. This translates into CASSEDPPRPQHF.

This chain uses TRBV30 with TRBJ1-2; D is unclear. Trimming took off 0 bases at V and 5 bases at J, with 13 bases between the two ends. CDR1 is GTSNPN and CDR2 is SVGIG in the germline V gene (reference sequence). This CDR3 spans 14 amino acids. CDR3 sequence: CAWSVGASGYGYTF. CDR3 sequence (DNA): TGTGCCTGGAGTGTAGGAGCCAGCGGATATGGCTACACCTTC.

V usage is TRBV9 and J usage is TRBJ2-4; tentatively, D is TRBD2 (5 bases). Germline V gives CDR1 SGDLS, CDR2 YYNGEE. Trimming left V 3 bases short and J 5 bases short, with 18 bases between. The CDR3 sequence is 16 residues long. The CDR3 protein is CASSEALTGWENIQYF. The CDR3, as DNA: TGTGCCAGCAGCGAGGCCCTGACGGGGTGGGAAAACATTCAGTACTTC.

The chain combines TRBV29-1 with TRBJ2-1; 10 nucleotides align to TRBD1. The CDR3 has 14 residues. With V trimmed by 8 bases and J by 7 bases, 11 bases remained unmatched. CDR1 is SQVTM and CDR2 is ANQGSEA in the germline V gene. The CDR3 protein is CSSEGGTGANEQFF. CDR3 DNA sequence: TGCAGCTCCGAAGGTGGGACAGGGGCAAATGAGCAGTTCTTC.

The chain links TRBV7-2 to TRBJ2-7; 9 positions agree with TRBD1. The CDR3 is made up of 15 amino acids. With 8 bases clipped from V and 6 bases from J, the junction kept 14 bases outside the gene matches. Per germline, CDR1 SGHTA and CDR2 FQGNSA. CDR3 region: CASGVEAGQGLEQYF. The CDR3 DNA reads TGTGCCAGCGGCGTGGAGGCGGGACAGGGTCTCGAGCAGTACTTC.

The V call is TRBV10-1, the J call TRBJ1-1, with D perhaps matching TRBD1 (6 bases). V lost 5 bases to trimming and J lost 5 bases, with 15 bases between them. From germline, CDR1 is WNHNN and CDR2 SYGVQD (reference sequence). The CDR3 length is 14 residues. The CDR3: CASSPSRGGTEAFF. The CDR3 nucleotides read TGCGCCAGCAGTCCGAGCAGGGGCGGGACTGAAGCTTTCTTT.

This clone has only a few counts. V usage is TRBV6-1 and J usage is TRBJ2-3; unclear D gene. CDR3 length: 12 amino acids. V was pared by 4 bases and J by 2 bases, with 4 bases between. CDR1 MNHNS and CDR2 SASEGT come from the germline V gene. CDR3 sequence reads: CASSASTDTQYF. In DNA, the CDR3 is TGTGCCAGCAGTGCCTCCACAGATACGCAGTATTTT.

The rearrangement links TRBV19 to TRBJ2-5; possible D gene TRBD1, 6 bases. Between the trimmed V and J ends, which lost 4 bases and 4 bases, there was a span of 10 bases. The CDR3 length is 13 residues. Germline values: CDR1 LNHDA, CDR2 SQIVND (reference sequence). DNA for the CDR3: TGTGCCAGTAGTAAAACAGGGCGAGAGACCCAGTACTTC. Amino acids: CASSKTGRETQYF.

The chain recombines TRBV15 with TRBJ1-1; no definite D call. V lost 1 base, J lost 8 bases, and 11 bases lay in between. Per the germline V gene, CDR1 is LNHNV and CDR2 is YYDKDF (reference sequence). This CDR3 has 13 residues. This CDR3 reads CATSRGSEKEAFF. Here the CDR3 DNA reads TGTGCCACCAGCAGAGGGTCGGAGAAGGAAGCTTTCTTT.

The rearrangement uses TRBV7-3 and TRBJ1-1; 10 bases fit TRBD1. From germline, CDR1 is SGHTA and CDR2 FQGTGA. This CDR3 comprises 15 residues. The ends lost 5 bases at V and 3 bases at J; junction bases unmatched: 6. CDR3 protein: CASSLGTGADTEAFF. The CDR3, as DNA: TGTGCCAGCAGCCTCGGGACAGGGGCGGACACTGAAGCTTTCTTT.

The CDR3 nucleotides read TGTGCCAGCTTTTCGGGAAACACCATATATTTT. Its protein product is CASFSGNTIYF. The chain combines TRBV6-5 with TRBJ1-3; no clear D. In germline, CDR1 is MNHEY, CDR2 SVGAGI. Between the trimmed V and J ends, which lost 8 bases and 4 bases, there was a span of 6 bases. The CDR3 runs to 11 residues.

CDR3 bases: TGTGCCAGCAGGGAGGGCCCTCACACAGATACGCAGTATTTT. This sequence encodes CASREGPHTDTQYF. The J gene is TRBJ2-3, the V gene TRBV6-5; possible D gene TRBD2, 6 bases. The CDR3 runs 14 residues. The V and J ends lost 6 bases and 2 bases respectively, with 12 bases between them. Germline V gene lookup returns CDR1 MNHEY and CDR2 SVGAGI.

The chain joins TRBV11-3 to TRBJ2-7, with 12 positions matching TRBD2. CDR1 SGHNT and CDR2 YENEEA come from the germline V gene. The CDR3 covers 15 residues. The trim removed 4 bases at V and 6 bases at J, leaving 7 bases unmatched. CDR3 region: CASSSPTSGSPEQYF. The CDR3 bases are TGTGCCAGCAGCTCCCCGACTAGCGGGAGTCCCGAGCAGTACTTC.

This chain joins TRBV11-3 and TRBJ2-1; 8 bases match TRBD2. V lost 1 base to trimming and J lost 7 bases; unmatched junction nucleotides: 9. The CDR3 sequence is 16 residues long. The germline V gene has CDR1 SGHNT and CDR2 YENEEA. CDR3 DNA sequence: TGTGCCAGCAGCTTAGGATTAGCGGGGCCCCATAATGAGCAGTTCTTC. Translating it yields CASSLGLAGPHNEQFF.

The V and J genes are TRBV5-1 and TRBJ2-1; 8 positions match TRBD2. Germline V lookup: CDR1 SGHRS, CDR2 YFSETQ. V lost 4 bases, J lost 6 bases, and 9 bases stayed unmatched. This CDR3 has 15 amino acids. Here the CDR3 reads CASSSPGRAGNEQFF. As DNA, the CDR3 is TGCGCCAGCAGCAGCCCCGGGAGGGCCGGCAATGAGCAGTTCTTC.

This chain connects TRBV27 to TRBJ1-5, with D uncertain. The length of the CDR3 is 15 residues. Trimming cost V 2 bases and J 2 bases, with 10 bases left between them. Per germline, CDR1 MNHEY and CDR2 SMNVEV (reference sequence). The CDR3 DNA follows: TGTGCCAGCAGTTTAGAGGGTGTGGGCAATCAGCCCCAGCATTTT. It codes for CASSLEGVGNQPQHF.

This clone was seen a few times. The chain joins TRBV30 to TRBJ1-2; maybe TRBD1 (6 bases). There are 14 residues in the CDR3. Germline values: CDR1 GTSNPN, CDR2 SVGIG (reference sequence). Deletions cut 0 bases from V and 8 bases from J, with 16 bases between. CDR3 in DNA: TGTGCCTGGAGTGTAGGAGCAGGGGAGGGAGGCTACACCTTC. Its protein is CAWSVGAGEGGYTF.